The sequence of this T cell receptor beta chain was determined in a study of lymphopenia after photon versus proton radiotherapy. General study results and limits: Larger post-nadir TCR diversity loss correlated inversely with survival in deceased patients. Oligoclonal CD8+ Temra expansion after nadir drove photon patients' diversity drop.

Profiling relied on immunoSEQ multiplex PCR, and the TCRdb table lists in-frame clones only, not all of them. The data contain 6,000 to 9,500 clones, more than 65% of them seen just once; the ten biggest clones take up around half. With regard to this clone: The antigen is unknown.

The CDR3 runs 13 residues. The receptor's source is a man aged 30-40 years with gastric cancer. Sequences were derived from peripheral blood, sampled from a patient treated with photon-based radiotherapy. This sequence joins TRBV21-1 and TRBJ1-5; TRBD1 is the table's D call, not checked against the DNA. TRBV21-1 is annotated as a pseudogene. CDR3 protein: CASSQALSQPQHF. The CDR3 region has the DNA TGTGCCAGCAGCCAGGCTTTAAGTCAGCCCCAGCATTTT.